Only a few counts were recorded for the clone carrying this T cell receptor (beta chain). CDR3 length: 12 residues. Deletions cut 3 bases from V and 8 bases from J, with 11 bases between. Germline CDR1 and CDR2: SGDLS and YYNGEE. This record comes from a study of T cell changes during pregnancy in multiple sclerosis. Here immunoSEQ multiplex PCR was the method, and the copy in TCRdb shows in-frame clones only, minus some. This table has some 49,000 clones, less than 95% appearing once. The sample consisted of CD8+ T cells from peripheral blood mononuclear cells, taken in the second trimester of pregnancy. The chain employs TRBV9 and TRBJ1-1, with D unresolved. This clonotype was obtained from a female donor with multiple sclerosis, enrolled in a pregnancy study. CDR3 protein: CASSDTLSEAFF. The CDR3 coding sequence is TGTGCCAGCAGCGACACCCTTTCGGAAGCTTTCTTT.